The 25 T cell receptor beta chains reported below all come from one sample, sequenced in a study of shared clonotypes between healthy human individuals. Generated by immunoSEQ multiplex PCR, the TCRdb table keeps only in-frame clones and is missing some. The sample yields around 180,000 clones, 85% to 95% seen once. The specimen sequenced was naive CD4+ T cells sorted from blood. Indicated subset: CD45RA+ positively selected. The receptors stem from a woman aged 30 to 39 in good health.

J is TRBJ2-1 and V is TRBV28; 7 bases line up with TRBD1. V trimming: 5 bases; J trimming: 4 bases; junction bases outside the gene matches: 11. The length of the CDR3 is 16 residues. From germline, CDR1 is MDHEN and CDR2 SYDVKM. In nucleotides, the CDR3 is TGTGCCAGCAGTCTCCAACCGGGACAGCCTTACAATGAGCAGTTCTTC. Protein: CASSLQPGQPYNEQFF.

This CDR3 reads CASSSYSGAYEQYF. In nucleotides, the CDR3 is TGTGCCAGCAGTTCGTATAGCGGGGCCTACGAGCAGTACTTC. The rearrangement joins TRBV28 to TRBJ2-5; 8 nucleotides match TRBD2. The J call may be faulty, since TRBJ2-7 better matches the DNA end. The CDR3 covers 14 residues. Germline V gene data show CDR1 as MDHEN and CDR2 as SYDVKM.

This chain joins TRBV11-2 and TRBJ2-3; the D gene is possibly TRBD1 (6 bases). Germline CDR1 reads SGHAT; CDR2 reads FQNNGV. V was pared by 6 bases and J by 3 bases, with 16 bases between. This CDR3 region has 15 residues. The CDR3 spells CASSFSGHITDTQYF. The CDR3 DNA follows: TGTGCCAGCAGTTTCTCGGGACACATAACAGATACGCAGTATTTT.

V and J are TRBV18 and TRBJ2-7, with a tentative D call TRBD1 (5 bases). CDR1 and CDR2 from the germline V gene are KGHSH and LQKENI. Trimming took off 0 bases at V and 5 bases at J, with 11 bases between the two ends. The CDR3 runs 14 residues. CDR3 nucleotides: TGTGCCAGCTCACCACCGGCAGGGATCCACGAGCAGTACTTC. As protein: CASSPPAGIHEQYF.

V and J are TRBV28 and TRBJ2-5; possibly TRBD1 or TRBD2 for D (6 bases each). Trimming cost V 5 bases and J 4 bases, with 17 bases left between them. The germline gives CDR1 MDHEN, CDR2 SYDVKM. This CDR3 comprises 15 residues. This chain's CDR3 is CASSRRGGLRETQYF. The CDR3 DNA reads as TGTGCCAGCAGTCGCCGTGGGGGGCTACGAGAGACCCAGTACTTC.

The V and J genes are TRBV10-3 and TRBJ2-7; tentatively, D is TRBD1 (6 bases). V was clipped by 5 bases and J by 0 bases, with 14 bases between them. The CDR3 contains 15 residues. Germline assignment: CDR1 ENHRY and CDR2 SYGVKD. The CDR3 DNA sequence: TGTGCCATCAGTCCGGGACACCAAACCTCCTACGAGCAGTACTTC. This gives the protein CAISPGHQTSYEQYF.

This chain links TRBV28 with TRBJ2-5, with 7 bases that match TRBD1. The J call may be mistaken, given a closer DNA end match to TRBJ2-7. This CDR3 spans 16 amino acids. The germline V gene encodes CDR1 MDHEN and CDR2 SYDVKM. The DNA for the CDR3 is TGTGCCAGCAGTTGGGGTTACGTGGGACAGTCCTACGAGCAGTACTTC. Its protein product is CASSWGYVGQSYEQYF.

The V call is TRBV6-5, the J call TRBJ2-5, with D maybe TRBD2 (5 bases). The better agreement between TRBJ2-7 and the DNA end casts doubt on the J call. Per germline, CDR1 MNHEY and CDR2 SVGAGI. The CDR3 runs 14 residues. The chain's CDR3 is CASSYAWTGHEQYF. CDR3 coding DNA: TGTGCCAGCAGTTACGCCTGGACTGGGCACGAGCAGTACTTC.

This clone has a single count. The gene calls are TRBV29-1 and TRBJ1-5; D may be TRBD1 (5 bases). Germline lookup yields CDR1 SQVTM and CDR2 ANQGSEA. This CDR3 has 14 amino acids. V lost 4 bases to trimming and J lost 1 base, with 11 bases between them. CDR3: CSVAGGTSNQPQHF. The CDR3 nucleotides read TGCAGCGTTGCGGGGGGGACGAGCAATCAGCCCCAGCATTTT.

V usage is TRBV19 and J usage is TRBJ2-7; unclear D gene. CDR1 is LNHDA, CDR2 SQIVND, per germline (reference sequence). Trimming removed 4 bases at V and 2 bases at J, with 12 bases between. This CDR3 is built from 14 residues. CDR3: CASSRTAAAYEQYF. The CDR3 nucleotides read TGTGCCAGTAGTAGGACGGCTGCCGCCTACGAGCAGTACTTC.

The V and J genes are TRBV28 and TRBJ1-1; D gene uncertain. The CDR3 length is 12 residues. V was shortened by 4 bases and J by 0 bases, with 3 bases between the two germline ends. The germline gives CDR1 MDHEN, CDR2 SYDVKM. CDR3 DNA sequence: TGTGCCAGCAGTTCAGTGAACACTGAAGCTTTCTTT. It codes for CASSSVNTEAFF.

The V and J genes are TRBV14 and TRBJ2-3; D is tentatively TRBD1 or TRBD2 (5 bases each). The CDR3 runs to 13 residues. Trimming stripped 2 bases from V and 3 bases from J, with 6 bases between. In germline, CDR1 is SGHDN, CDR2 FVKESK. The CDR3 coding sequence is TGTGCCAGCAGCCAATGGGGGACAGATACGCAGTATTTT. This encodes CASSQWGTDTQYF.

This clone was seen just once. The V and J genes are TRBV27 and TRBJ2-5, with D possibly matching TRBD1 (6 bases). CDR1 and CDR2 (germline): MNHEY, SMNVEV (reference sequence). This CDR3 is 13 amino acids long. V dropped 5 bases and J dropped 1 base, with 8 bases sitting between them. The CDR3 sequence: CASSRGFQETQYF. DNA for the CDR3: TGTGCCAGCAGTAGGGGGTTCCAAGAGACCCAGTACTTC.

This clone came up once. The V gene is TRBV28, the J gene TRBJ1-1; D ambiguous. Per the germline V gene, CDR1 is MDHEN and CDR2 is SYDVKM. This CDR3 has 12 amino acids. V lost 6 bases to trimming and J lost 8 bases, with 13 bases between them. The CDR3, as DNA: TGTGCCAGCAGCGTAAGACTAAGGGAAGCTTTCTTT. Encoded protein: CASSVRLREAFF.

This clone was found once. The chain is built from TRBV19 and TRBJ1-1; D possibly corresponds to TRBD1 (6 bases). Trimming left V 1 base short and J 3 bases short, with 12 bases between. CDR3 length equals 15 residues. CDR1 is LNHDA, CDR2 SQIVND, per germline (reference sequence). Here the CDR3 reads CASSIGQVRHTEAFF. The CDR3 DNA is TGTGCCAGTAGTATAGGACAGGTGAGGCACACTGAAGCTTTCTTT.

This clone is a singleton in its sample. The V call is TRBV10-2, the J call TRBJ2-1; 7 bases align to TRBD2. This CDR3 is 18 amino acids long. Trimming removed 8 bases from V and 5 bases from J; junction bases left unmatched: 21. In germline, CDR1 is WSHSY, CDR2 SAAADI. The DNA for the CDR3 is TGCGCCAGCCGGCGGGACTACACCGATCGCAAGAGAAACAATGAGCAGTTCTTC. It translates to CASRRDYTDRKRNNEQFF.

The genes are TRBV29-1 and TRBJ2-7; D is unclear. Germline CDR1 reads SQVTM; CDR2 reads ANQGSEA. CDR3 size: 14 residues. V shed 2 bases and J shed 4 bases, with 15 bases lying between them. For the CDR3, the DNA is TGCAGCGTTGAAAGTCCCGGACCCTTATACGAGCAGTACTTC. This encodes CSVESPGPLYEQYF.

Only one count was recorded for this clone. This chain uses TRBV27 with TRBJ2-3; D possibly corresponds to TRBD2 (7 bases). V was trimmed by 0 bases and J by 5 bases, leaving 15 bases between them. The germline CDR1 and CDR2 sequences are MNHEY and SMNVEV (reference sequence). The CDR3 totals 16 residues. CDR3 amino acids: CASSLSGGPKGDTQYF. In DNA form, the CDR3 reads TGTGCCAGCAGTTTATCCGGGGGGCCGAAGGGAGATACGCAGTATTTT.

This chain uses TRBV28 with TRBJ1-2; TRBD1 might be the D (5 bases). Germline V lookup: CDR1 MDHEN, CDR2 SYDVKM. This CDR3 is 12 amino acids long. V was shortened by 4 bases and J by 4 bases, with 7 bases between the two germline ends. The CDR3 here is CASSSDSYGYTF. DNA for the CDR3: TGTGCCAGCAGTTCCGACAGCTATGGCTACACCTTC.

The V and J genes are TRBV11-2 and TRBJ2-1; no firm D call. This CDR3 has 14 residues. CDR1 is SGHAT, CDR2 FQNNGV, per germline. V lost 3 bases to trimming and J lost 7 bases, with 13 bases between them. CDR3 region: CASSLVGLINEQFF. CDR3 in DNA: TGTGCCAGCAGCTTGGTAGGTCTGATTAATGAGCAGTTCTTC.

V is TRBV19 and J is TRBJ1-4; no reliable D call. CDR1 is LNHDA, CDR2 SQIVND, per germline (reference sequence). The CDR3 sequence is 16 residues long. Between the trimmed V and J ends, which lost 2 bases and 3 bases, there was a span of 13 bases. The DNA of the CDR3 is TGTGCCAGTAGTATACGACGGGTGTTGGCTAATGAAAAACTGTTTTTT. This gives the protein CASSIRRVLANEKLFF.

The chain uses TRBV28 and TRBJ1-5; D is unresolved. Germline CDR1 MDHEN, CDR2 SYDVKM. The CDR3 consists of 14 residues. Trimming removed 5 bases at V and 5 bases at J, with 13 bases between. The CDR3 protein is CASSPHEEYQPQHF. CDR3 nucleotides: TGTGCCAGCAGTCCCCATGAGGAGTATCAGCCCCAGCATTTT.

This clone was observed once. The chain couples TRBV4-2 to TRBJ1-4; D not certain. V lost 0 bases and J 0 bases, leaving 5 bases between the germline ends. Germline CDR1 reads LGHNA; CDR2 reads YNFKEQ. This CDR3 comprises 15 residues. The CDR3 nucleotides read TGTGCCAGCAGCCAAGATGAAGCAACTAATGAAAAACTGTTTTTT. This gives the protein CASSQDEATNEKLFF.

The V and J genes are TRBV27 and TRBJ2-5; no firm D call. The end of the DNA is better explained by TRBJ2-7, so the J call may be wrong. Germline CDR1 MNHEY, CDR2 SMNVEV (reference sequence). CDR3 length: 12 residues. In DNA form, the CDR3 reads TGTGCCAGCAGTTTAATAGGGCACGAGCAGTACTTC. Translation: CASSLIGHEQYF.

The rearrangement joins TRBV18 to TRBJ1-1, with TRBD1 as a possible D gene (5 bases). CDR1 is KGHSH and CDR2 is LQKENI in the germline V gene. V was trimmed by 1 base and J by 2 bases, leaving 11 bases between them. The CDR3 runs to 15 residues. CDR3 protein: CASSPLIQGNTEAFF. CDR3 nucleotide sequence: TGTGCCAGCTCACCACTTATCCAGGGAAACACTGAAGCTTTCTTT.